Here is one T cell receptor (beta chain) with its context. What it binds is not known. For every TCR library, around 3,700 ng of total RNA was used. TCRalpha and TCRbeta cDNA underwent two nested PCRs of about 17 and 10 cycles. TCRdb re-called the 5' RACE reads and shows each CDR3 protein once, DNA omitted. This sample's table reports about 300,000 distinct CDR3 sequences. This sample is part of a study of monozygotic twins with inflammatory bowel disease. Study results and limitations: Especially with disease activity, IBD patients shared fewer clonotypes with others than healthy twins did.

Germline V gene sequence: CDR1 MNHEY, CDR2 SVGEGT. The CDR3 totals 14 residues. The receptor's source is a human donor with ulcerative colitis or Crohn's disease, or a healthy co-twin of an affected twin (not recorded which). The V gene is TRBV6-2 or TRBV6-3, the J gene TRBJ2-5. The sequenced material came from blood. The CDR3 loop reads CASTPPWAQETQYF.